Described below is a single T cell receptor beta chain sequence and its context. Its matching antigen is unknown. Regarding time point: newly diagnosed GD, antithyroid drugs for less than 3 months. TCR sequences were obtained from RNA taken from PBMCs. This entry comes from a study of regulatory T cells in long-lasting Graves disease. Study-wide results and caveats: Newly diagnosed patients had higher TCR diversity than persistent Graves' patients did. TRBV28 was favored in persistent disease, as were TRBJ1-2 and TRBJ2-5. Authors noted too few samples as a limitation. Exclusively peripheral blood, rather than thyroid tissue, was studied.

The CDR3 runs 16 residues. Germline V CDR1 and CDR2: SGHAT, FQNNGV. Unmatched junction bases numbered 8, after V lost 5 bases and J lost 8 bases. Investigators prepared the TCR beta libraries by applying iRepertoire HTBI primers and Arm-PCR of CDR3 regions. TCRdb re-called the multiplex PCR reads through MiXCR, storing one row per CDR3 protein. This table has about 210,000 distinct CDR3 sequences, approximately 18% appearing once. These data are also associated with another study on T cells in Graves' hyperthyroidism and ophthalmopathy.

This sequence originates from a woman aged 25-40 years with Graves disease. The V and J genes are TRBV11-2 and TRBJ2-1, with 14 bases identical to TRBD2. The specimen comprised peripheral blood mononuclear cells (PBMCs), sampled at new diagnosis, from a patient treated with antithyroid drugs. For the CDR3, the DNA is TGTGCCAGCAGCCCGGGACTAGCGGGAGTCCCATATGAGCAGTTCTTC. Its protein product is CASSPGLAGVPYEQFF.